The present TCR beta chain was sequenced within a study of blood T cell repertoires in COVID-19. Study-wide context: The samples span acute and convalescent COVID-19 from the United States, Italy and Spain. T cells, B-cell-depleted T cells, or PBMCs supplied cDNA or gDNA.

The CDR3 spans 14 residues. Germline loops: CDR1 LNHDA, CDR2 SQIVND (reference sequence). V was clipped by 6 bases and J by 4 bases; unmatched bases: 5. Seattle's enrolled individuals joined amid active infection and were then monitored longitudinally. In the authors' workflow: Researchers report that nucleated cell counts were estimated from reference gene primer amplification. Repertoires were generated with immunoSEQ multiplex PCR, while TCRdb's copy carries only in-frame clones and drops some. That table furnishes V, J and clone size, whereas the DNA furnished D and trimming. This sample carries 300,000 to 350,000 clones, around 90% of them seen once, and the ten largest clones take roughly a tenth.

The clonotype was recovered from a man in his thirties or forties with COVID-19, enrolled during active disease. The chain joins TRBV19 to TRBJ2-5; 10 bases align to TRBD2. Sequencing used peripheral blood. The CDR3 DNA reads TGTGCCAGTAGGGCGGCTAGCGGGAGAGAGACCCAGTACTTC. Protein product: CASRAASGRETQYF. Complete variable domain (other parts from reference TRBV19 and TRBJ2-5): DGGITQSPKYLFRKEGQNVTLSCEQNLNHDAMYWYRQDPGQGLRLIYYSQIVNDFQKGDIAEGYSVSREKKESFPLTVTSAQKNPTAFYLCASRAASGRETQYFGPGTRLLVL.